The 20 T cell receptor beta chains presented below share a single source sample, sequenced in a study of glioma-infiltrating T cells after dendritic cell vaccination (dated by TCRdb to 2015 to 2016). According to the study, the label for this sample's time point signals: after dendritic cell vaccination, including at tumor progression/relapse. To prepare the library, the immunoSEQ multiplex PCR assay was applied. TCRdb stores this immuneACCESS table with in-frame sequences only. Part of the clones is absent; in the studies checked, under half of the shortfall reflects unresolved V genes, and no reason is known for the rest. This sample is represented by approximately 46,000 clones; approximately 90% of them were singletons. Roughly 5% of the sample is in the top ten clones. Sample: blood, taken after dendritic cell vaccination. These receptors all stem from a human donor with glioblastoma.

The CDR3 is CASSSGQGNTEAFF. The CDR3 coding sequence is TGTGCCAGCAGCTCGGGACAGGGTAACACTGAAGCTTTCTTT. The gene calls are TRBV11-3 and TRBJ1-1, with 9 bases identical to TRBD1. V was clipped by 4 bases and J by 2 bases; unmatched bases: 2. The CDR3 has 14 residues. The germline V gene has CDR1 SGHNT and CDR2 YENEEA.

The chain uses TRBV7-3 and TRBJ1-3, with a possible D match to TRBD1 (5 bases). The CDR3 extends over 13 amino acids. V lost 5 bases and J lost 4, with 9 bases in between. Per germline, CDR1 SGHTA and CDR2 FQGTGA. The CDR3 loop is CASSPQGGNTIYF. CDR3 nucleotides: TGTGCCAGCAGCCCCCAGGGAGGAAACACCATATATTTT.

This clone appeared once. This chain joins TRBV30 and TRBJ1-6; D possibly corresponds to TRBD1 (5 bases). CDR3 length: 15 residues. Germline assignment: CDR1 GTSNPN and CDR2 SVGIG (reference sequence). Trimming removed 3 bases at V and 6 bases at J, with 15 bases between. CDR3 residues: CAWRIIDSLNSPLHF. CDR3 nucleotides: TGTGCCTGGAGAATAATAGACAGCCTTAATTCACCCCTCCACTTT.

The rearrangement uses TRBV10-3 and TRBJ1-1, with D maybe TRBD1 (6 bases). V lost 10 bases to trimming and J lost 4 bases, with 19 bases between them. In germline, CDR1 is ENHRY, CDR2 SYGVKD. The CDR3 runs 14 residues. The chain's CDR3 is CATKGQPDSTEAFF. CDR3 sequence (DNA): TGTGCCACCAAGGGACAACCTGATAGCACTGAAGCTTTCTTT.

J is TRBJ2-5 and V is TRBV7-3, with TRBD2 matching 9 bases. The V segment lost 5 bases and the J segment 2 bases; nucleotides outside the gene matches: 6. The V gene's germline CDR1 is SGHTA and CDR2 FQGTGA. This CDR3 has 15 residues. CDR3 in DNA: TGTGCCAGCAGCGAACTAGCGGGTCTACAAGAGACCCAGTACTTC. Translated: CASSELAGLQETQYF. Complete variable domain (other parts from reference TRBV7-3 and TRBJ2-5): GAGVSQTPSNKVTEKGKYVELRCDPISGHTALYWYRQSLGQGPEFLIYFQGTGAADDSGLPNDRFFAVRPEGSVSTLKIQRTERGDSAVYLCASSELAGLQETQYFGPGTRLLVL.

This clone was observed once. The chain uses TRBV7-3 and TRBJ2-1; 10 bases match TRBD2. V gave up 5 bases and J gave up 8 bases; unmatched junction bases: 9. This CDR3 comprises 15 residues. CDR1 SGHTA and CDR2 FQGTGA come from the germline V gene. The CDR3 nucleotides read TGTGCCAGCAGCCCACGGCTAGCGGGAGCTCATGAGCAGTTCTTC. Its protein is CASSPRLAGAHEQFF.

The chain recombines TRBV7-6 with TRBJ2-7; 7 bases fit TRBD2. Per the germline V gene, CDR1 is SGHVS and CDR2 is FNYEAQ. V lost 1 base to trimming and J lost 2 bases; unmatched junction nucleotides: 5. The CDR3 extends over 15 amino acids. DNA for the CDR3: TGTGCCAGCAGCTTAGAGCGGGGTGGCGCCTACGAGCAGTACTTC. This encodes CASSLERGGAYEQYF. Variable domain in full (rest from reference TRBV7-6 and TRBJ2-7): GAGVSQSPRYKVTKRGQDVALRCDPISGHVSLYWYRQALGQGPEFLTYFNYEAQQDKSGLPNDRFSAERPEGSISTLTIQRTEQRDSAMYRCASSLERGGAYEQYFGPGTRLTVT.

The chain recombines TRBV12-1 with TRBJ2-5; no DNA check was done on the table's D call, TRBD2. TRBV12-1 has pseudogene status. The CDR3 contains 16 residues. The CDR3 loop is CASSFNSGLARETQYF. The DNA of the CDR3 is TGTGCCAGCAGCTTTAATTCGGGACTAGCGAGAGAGACCCAGTACTTC.

This chain joins TRBV6-1 and TRBJ2-3; the D gene is possibly TRBD1 (6 bases). The CDR3 extends over 11 amino acids. Deletions cut 5 bases from V and 13 bases from J, with 13 bases between. CDR1 is MNHNS, CDR2 SASEGT, per germline. The CDR3: CASSYMDREYF. CDR3 nucleotides: TGTGCCAGCAGTTACATGGACAGAGAGTATTTT.

The CDR3 DNA reads TGTGCCAGTAGTAGTGGCTTTCCGGGGACAGGGTACTATGGCTACACCTTC. Its protein product is CASSSGFPGTGYYGYTF. The rearrangement uses TRBV19 and TRBJ1-2, with 9 nucleotides matching TRBD1. The CDR3 is 17 residues long. Germline loops: CDR1 LNHDA, CDR2 SQIVND (reference sequence). Trimming took 4 bases from V and 3 from J; bases not matched to a gene: 12.

The chain combines TRBV9 with TRBJ2-1, with TRBD2 matching over 7 bases. Germline CDR1 and CDR2: SGDLS and YYNGEE. Trimming removed 4 bases from V and 1 base from J; junction bases left unmatched: 5. This CDR3 comprises 15 residues. The CDR3 here is CASSPGLGSYNEQFF. CDR3 sequence (DNA): TGTGCCAGCAGCCCAGGACTAGGGTCCTACAATGAGCAGTTCTTC.

This clone was found once. V gene TRBV2 combines with J gene TRBJ2-3; D unclear. There are 14 residues in the CDR3. V shed 5 bases and J shed 4 bases, with 13 bases lying between them. Germline loops: CDR1 SNHLY, CDR2 FYNNEI. CDR3 sequence (DNA): TGTGCCAGCAGTAGACCCCCCCAGGCAGATACGCAGTATTTT. This translates into CASSRPPQADTQYF.

This chain links TRBV9 with TRBJ1-2, with 8 nucleotides matching TRBD1. The CDR3 is 14 amino acids. The V gene end was trimmed by 4 bases and the J gene end by 6 bases; junction bases not matched to a gene: 8. The V gene's germline CDR1 is SGDLS and CDR2 YYNGEE. The CDR3 DNA reads TGTGCCAGCAGCTCTCGGACAGGGAAGGATGGCTACACCTTC. This translates into CASSSRTGKDGYTF.

J is TRBJ2-6 and V is TRBV2; 11 bases align to TRBD1. Germline CDR1 SNHLY, CDR2 FYNNEI. With V trimmed by 5 bases and J by 2 bases, 11 bases remained unmatched. This CDR3 has 19 amino acids. CDR3 loop: CASSMGGDRGYAGANVLTF. CDR3 coding DNA: TGTGCCAGCAGTATGGGTGGGGACAGGGGGTACGCTGGGGCCAACGTCCTGACTTTC.

This sequence joins TRBV27 and TRBJ1-4, with D tentatively TRBD1 (6 bases). Between the trimmed V and J ends, which lost 6 bases and 8 bases, there was a span of 16 bases. The CDR3 consists of 14 residues. CDR1 is MNHEY and CDR2 is SMNVEV in the germline V gene (reference sequence). This CDR3 is CASRGQGHGEKLFF. Written as DNA, the CDR3 is TGTGCCAGCAGGGGTCAGGGGCACGGCGAAAAACTGTTTTTT.

This clone was picked up one time. V usage is TRBV5-1 and J usage is TRBJ1-1, with D tentatively TRBD1 (6 bases). Between the trimmed V and J ends, which lost 1 base and 3 bases, there was a span of 10 bases. CDR3 length: 14 amino acids. Germline CDR1 is SGHRS and CDR2 is YFSETQ. The CDR3 loop reads CASSLNRADTEAFF. DNA for the CDR3: TGCGCCAGCAGCTTGAACAGGGCGGACACTGAAGCTTTCTTT.

CDR3 sequence reads: CASSVGSAGGPRNEQFF. In DNA, the CDR3 is TGTGCCAGCAGCGTAGGTAGTGCGGGAGGGCCTCGGAATGAGCAGTTCTTC. The chain recombines TRBV9 with TRBJ2-1; 9 positions agree with TRBD2. CDR3 length: 17 residues. The germline gives CDR1 SGDLS, CDR2 YYNGEE. The V and J ends lost 0 bases and 7 bases, in that order; junction bases with no gene match: 11.

V gene TRBV5-4 combines with J gene TRBJ2-7; 10 bases agree with TRBD2. Germline V gene data show CDR1 as SGHNT and CDR2 as YYREEE (reference sequence). The CDR3 length is 17 residues. The J segment lost 0 bases and the V segment lost 2 bases, leaving 8 bases of the junction unmatched. CDR3 amino acids: CASSFASGSYYSYEQYF. CDR3 bases: TGTGCCAGCAGCTTCGCTAGCGGGAGTTACTACTCCTACGAGCAGTACTTC.

V usage is TRBV5-4 and J usage is TRBJ2-7, with D possibly matching TRBD1 (6 bases). The germline V gene encodes CDR1 SGHNT and CDR2 YYREEE (reference sequence). The V and J ends lost 3 bases and 0 bases respectively, with 16 bases between them. The CDR3 spans 16 residues. This CDR3 is CASSSPGHASSYEQYF. CDR3 nucleotides: TGTGCCAGCAGCTCACCGGGACACGCAAGCTCCTACGAGCAGTACTTC.

The rearrangement uses TRBV28 and TRBJ2-1; D is possibly TRBD2 (5 bases). The V end was cut by 6 bases, the J end by 3 bases, with 15 bases between. The CDR3 is 15 residues long. Germline V gives CDR1 MDHEN, CDR2 SYDVKM. Written as DNA, the CDR3 is TGTGCCAGCAGCGCATCTAGAGGGCTCTACAATGAGCAGTTCTTC. Translation: CASSASRGLYNEQFF.